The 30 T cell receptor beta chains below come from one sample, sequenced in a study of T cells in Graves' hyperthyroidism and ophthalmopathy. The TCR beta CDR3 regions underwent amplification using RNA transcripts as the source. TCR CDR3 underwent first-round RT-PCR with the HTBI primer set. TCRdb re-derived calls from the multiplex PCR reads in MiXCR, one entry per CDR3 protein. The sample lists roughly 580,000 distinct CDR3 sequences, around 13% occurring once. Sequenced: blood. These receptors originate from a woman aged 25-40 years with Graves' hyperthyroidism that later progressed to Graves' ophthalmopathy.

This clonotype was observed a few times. CDR3 sequence reads: CSAATLGGVSGELFF. The DNA for the CDR3 is TGCAGTGCCGCGACCCTCGGCGGGGTCTCCGGGGAGCTGTTTTTT. This rearrangement joins TRBV20-1 to TRBJ2-2; tentative D call: TRBD2 (6 bases). The CDR3 extends over 15 amino acids. Trimming removed 6 bases at V and 6 bases at J, with 20 bases between. Germline assignment: CDR1 DFQATT and CDR2 SNEGSKA (reference sequence).

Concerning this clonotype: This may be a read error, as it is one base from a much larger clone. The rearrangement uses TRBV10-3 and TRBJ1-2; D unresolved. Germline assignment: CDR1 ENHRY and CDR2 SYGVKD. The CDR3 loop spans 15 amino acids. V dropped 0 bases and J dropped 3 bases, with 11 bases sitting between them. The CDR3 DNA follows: TGTGCCATCAGTGAGTCGGGCGACGGGGACTATGGCTACACCTTC. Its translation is CAISESGDGDYGYTF.

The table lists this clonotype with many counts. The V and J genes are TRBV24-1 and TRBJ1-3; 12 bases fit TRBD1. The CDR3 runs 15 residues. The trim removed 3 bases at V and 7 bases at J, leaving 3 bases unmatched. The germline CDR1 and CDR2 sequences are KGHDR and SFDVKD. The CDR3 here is CATSDPGQGANTIYF. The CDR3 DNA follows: TGTGCCACCAGTGATCCGGGACAGGGGGCGAACACCATATATTTT.

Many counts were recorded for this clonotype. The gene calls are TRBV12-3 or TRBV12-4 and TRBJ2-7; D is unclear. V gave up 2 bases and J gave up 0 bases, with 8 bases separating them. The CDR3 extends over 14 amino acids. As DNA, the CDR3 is TGTGCCAGCAGTTTACTGATGAGCTCCTACGAGCAGTACTTC. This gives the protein CASSLLMSSYEQYF.

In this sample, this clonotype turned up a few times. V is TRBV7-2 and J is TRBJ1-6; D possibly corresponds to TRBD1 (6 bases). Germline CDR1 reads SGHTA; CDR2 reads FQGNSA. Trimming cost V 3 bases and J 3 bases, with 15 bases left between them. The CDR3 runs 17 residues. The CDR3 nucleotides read TGTGCCAGCAGCTTTATACCCGGACAGTACTATAATTCACCCCTCCACTTT. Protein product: CASSFIPGQYYNSPLHF.

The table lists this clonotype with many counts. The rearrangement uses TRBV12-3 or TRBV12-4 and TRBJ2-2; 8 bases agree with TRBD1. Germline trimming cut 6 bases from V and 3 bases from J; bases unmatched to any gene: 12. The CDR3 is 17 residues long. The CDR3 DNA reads TGTGCCAGCAGCCCCCCGGACAGGGTAGTTTACACCGGGGAGCTGTTTTTT. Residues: CASSPPDRVVYTGELFF.

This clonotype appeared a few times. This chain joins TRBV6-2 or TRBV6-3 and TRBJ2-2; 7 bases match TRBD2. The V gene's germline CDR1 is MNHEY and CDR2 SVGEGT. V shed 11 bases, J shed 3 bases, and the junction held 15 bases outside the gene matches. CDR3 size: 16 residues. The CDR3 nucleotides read TGTGCCTCCACGGGCTCCGCGGGAGCGGACACCGGGGAGCTGTTTTTT. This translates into CASTGSAGADTGELFF.

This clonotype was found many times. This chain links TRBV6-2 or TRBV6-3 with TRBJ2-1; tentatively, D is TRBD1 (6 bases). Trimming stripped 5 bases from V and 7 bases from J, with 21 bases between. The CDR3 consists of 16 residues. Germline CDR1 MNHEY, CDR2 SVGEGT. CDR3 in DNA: TGTGCCAGCAGTCCTCTGTATACGGGGCAGGGGAATGAGCAGTTCTTC. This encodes CASSPLYTGQGNEQFF.

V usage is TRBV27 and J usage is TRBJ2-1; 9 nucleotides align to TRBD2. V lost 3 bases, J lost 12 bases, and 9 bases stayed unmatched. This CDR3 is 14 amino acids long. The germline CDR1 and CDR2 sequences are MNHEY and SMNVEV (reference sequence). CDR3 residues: CASSFFSGSHRQFF. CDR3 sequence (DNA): TGTGCCAGCAGTTTCTTTAGCGGGAGCCACAGGCAGTTCTTC.

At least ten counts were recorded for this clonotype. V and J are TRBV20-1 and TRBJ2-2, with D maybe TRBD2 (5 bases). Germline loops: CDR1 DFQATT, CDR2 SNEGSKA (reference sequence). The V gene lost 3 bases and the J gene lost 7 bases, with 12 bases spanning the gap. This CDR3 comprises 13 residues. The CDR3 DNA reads TGCAGTGCTAGCCGGGGTCTCAGCGGGGAGCTGTTTTTT. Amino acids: CSASRGLSGELFF.

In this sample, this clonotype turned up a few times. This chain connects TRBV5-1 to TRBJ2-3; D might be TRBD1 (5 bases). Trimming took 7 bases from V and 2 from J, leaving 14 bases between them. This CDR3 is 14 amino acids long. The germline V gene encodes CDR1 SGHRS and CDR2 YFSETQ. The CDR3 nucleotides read TGCGCCAGCTGTCAGGGCCCCCACACAGATACGCAGTATTTT. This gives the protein CASCQGPHTDTQYF. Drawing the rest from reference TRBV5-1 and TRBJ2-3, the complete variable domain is KAGVTQTPRYLIKTRGQQVTLSCSPISGHRSVSWYQQTPGQGLQFLFEYFSETQRNKGNFPGRFSGRQFSNSRSEMNVSTLELGDSALYLCASCQGPHTDTQYFGPGTRLTVL.

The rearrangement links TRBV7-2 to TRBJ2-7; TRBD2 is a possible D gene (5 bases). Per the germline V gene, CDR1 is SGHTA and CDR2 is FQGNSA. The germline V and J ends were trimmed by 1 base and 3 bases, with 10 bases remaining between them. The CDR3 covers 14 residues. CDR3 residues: CASSLVPSGYEQYF. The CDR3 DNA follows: TGTGCCAGCAGCTTAGTTCCGAGCGGCTACGAGCAGTACTTC.

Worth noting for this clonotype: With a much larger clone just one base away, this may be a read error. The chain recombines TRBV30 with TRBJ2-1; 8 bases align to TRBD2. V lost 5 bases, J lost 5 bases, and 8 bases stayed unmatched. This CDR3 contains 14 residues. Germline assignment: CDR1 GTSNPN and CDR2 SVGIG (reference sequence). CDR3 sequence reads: CAWVSGRADNEQFF. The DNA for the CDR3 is TGTGCCTGGGTAAGCGGGAGAGCAGACAATGAGCAGTTCTTC.

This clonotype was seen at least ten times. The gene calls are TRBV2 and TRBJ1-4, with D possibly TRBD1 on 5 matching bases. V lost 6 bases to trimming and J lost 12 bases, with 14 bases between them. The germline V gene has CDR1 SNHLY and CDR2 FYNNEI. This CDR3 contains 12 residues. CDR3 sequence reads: CASRRRGEELFF. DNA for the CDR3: TGTGCCAGCAGGCGACGGGGGGAAGAACTGTTTTTT.

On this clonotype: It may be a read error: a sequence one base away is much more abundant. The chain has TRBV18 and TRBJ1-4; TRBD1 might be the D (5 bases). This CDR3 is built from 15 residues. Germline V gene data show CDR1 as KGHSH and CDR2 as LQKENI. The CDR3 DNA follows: TGTGCCAGCCCACCACCGAGTCAGGGAAGTGAAAAACTGTTTTTT. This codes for CASPPPSQGSEKLFF.

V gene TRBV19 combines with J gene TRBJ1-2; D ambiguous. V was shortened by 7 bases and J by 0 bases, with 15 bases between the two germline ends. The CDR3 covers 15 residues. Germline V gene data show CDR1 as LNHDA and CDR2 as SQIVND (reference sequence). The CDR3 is CASTADDLTNYGYTF. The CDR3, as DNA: TGTGCCAGTACCGCCGACGACCTTACTAACTATGGCTACACCTTC.

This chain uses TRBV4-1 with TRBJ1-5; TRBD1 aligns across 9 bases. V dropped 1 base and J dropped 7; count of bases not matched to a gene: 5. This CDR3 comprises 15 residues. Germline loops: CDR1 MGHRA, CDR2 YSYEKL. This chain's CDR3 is CASSQVQTGGQPQHF. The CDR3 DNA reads TGCGCCAGCAGCCAAGTGCAGACAGGGGGGCAGCCCCAGCATTTT.

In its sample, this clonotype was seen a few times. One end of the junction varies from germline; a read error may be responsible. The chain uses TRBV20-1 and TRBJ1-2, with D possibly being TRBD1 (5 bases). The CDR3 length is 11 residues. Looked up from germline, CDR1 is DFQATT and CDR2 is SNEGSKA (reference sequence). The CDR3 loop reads CGARGGDGYTF. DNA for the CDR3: TGCGGTGCTAGAGGAGGGGATGGCTACACCTTC.

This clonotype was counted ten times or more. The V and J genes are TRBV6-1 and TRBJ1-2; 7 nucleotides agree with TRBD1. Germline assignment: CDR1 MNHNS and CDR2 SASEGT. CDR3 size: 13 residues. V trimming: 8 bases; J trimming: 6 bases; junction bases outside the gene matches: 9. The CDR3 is CASSLRDSNGYTF. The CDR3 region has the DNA TGTGCCAGCTCCCTACGGGACAGCAATGGCTACACCTTC.

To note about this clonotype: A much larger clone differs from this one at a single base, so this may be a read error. The CDR3 bases are TGTGCCAGCAGCCCACAGGACAGCTCATGGGGAGGCTACGCCTTC. Protein sequence: CASSPQDSSWGGYAF. J is TRBJ1-2 and V is TRBV14; D may be TRBD1 (6 bases). Germline CDR1 SGHDN, CDR2 FVKESK. There are 15 residues in the CDR3.

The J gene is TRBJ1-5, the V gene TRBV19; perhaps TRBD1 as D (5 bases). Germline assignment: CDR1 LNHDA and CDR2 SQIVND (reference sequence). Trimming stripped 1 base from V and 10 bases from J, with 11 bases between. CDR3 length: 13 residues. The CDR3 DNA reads TGTGCCAGTAGTATAGGATCGGGACCACCCCAGCATTTT. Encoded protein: CASSIGSGPPQHF.

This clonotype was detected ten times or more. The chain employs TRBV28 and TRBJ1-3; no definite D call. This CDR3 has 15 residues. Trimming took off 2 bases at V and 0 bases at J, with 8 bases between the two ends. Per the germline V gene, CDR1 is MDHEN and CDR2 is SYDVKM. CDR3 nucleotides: TGTGCCAGCAGTTTAGACACCTACTCTGGAAACACCATATATTTT. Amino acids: CASSLDTYSGNTIYF.

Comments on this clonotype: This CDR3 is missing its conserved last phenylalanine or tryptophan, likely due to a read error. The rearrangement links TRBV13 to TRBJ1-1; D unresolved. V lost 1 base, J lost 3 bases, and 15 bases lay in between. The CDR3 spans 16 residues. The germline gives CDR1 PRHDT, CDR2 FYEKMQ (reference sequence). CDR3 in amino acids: CASSLVAANGDTEAFL. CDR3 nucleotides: TGTGCCAGCAGCTTAGTGGCAGCCAATGGAGACACTGAAGCTTTCCTT.

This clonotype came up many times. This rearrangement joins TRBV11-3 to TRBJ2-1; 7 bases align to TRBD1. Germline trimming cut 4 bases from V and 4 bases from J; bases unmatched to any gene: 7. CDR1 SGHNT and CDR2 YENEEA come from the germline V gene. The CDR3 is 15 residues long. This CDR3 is CASSSAGTVYNEQFF. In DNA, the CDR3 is TGTGCCAGCAGCTCCGCCGGGACAGTGTACAATGAGCAGTTCTTC.

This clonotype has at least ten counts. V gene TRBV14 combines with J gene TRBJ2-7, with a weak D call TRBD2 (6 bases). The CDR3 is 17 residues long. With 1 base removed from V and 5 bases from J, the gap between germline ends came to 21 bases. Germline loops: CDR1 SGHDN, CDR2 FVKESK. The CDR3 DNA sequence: TGTGCCAGCAGCCAAGGGATGAGGGGCGGGCGGGACGACGAGCAGTACTTC. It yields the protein CASSQGMRGGRDDEQYF.

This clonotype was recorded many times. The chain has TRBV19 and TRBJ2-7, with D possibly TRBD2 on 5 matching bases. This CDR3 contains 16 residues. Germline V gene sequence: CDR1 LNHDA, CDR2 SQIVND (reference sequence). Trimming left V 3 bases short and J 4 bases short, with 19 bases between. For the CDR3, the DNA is TGTGCCAGTAGTATTTGGGCCGGCGGGTCATCATACGAGCAGTACTTC. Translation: CASSIWAGGSSYEQYF.

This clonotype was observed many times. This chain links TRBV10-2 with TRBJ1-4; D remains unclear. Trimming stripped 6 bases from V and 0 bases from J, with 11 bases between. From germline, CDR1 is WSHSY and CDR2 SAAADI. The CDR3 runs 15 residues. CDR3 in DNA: TGCGCCAGCAGGCCAGCAGGAGCAACTAATGAAAAACTGTTTTTT. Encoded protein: CASRPAGATNEKLFF.

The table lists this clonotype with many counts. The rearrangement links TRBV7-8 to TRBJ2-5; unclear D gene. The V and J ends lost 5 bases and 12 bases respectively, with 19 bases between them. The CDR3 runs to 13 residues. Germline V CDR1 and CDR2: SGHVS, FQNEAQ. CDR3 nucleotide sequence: TGTGCCAGCAGCGACCAGGAAGGCCGCAATAAGTACTTC. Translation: CASSDQEGRNKYF.

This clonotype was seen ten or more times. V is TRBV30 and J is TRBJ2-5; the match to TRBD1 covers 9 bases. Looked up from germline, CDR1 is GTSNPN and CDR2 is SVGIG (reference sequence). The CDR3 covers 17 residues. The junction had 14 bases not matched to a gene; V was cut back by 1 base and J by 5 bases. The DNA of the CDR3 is TGTGCCTGGAGTGGGCGAATTGGACAGGGGATTGGGGAGACCCAGTACTTC. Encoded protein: CAWSGRIGQGIGETQYF.

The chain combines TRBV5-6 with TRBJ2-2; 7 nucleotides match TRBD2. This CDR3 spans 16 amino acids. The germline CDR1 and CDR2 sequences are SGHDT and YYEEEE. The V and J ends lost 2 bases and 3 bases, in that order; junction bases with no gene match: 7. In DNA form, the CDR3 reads TGTGCCAGCAGCTTTCTCGGGAGGATGTACACCGGGGAGCTGTTTTTT. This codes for CASSFLGRMYTGELFF.